This is a list of T cell receptor beta chains from one sample in a study of blood T cells in healthy people across ages. TCRdb processed the 5' RACE reads anew with MiXCR; each CDR3 protein has one entry. This sample has roughly 550,000 distinct CDR3 sequences, with about 25% found just once. The same data also went into a second study, on T cells of mothers and their children.

Sequencing used blood. The receptors stem from a boy aged 5-17 years in good health. CDR3s include the opening cysteine and the closing phenylalanine or tryptophan. The D gene is left open where the match is weak. Clone size is stated in some rows and not others, as once, few, many or a class when expanded.

TRBV28,few,TRBJ2-5,-,TGTGCCAGCAGTTTCAGCCCCGGGCAGAAGGGCCAGTACTTC,CASSFSPGQKGQYF
TRBV4-3,few,TRBJ2-1,-,TGCGCCAGCAGCCAAGATTCCCTTTACCTTACCTACAATGAGCAGTTCTTC,CASSQDSLYLTYNEQFF
TRBV20-1,-,TRBJ2-5,TRBD2,TGCAGTGTAGCGGGGGATCAAGAGACCCAGTACTTC,CSVAGDQETQYF
TRBV5-5,-,TRBJ2-7,TRBD1,TGTGCCAGCAGCCTCGACAGGGGGGCCCCCTACGAGCAGTACTTC,CASSLDRGAPYEQYF
TRBV10-3,few,TRBJ2-7,TRBD1,TGTGCCATCAGGCCGGGACAGGGGAATGACGAGCAGTACTTC,CAIRPGQGNDEQYF
TRBV28,-,TRBJ1-5,-,TGTGCCAGCAGTTTTTCATCTCCGGGACCCATTGGCAATCAGCCCCAGCATTTT,CASSFSSPGPIGNQPQHF
TRBV28,few,TRBJ2-1,TRBD2,TGTGCCAGCAGTCAACTAGCGGGGGGGCCTGGGGAGCAGTTCTTC,CASSQLAGGPGEQFF
TRBV27,-,TRBJ2-1,TRBD2,TGTGCCAGCAGTTTCCGACGACTAGCGGGGGGGGTTGAGCAGTTCTTC,CASSFRRLAGGVEQFF
TRBV4-1,few,TRBJ2-1,TRBD2,TGCGCCAGCAGCCAAGTGGGGACTAGCGGGAGGTACAATGAGCAGTTCTTC,CASSQVGTSGRYNEQFF
TRBV29-1,-,TRBJ1-3,-,TGCAGCGTGGGATACAGCCACTCTGGAAACACCATATATTTT,CSVGYSHSGNTIYF
TRBV20-1,-,TRBJ2-1,TRBD2,TGCAGTGCTAGATCTTGGTTGATGGGGACTAGCGGGGGTGATGAGCAGTTCTTC,CSARSWLMGTSGGDEQFF
TRBV7-9,-,TRBJ1-4,TRBD1,TGTGCCAGCAGTCCGGACAGGGGTGGTGAAAAACTGTTTTTT,CASSPDRGGEKLFF
TRBV19,-,TRBJ2-7,-,TGCGCCAGTAGCGACAACTCACGCCGGGACGAGCAGTACTTC,CASSDNSRRDEQYF
TRBV19,few,TRBJ1-1,TRBD1,TGTGCCAGTAGTATAGGAGGGACAGGTCGGAACACTGAAGCTTTCTTT,CASSIGGTGRNTEAFF
TRBV25-1,few,TRBJ2-1,-,TGTGCCAGCATATGGGGGCCTGAGCAGTTCTTC,CASIWGPEQFF
TRBV20-1,few,TRBJ2-3,-,TGCAGTGCGAGAGACTTAAATACGCAGTATTTT,CSARDLNTQYF
TRBV28,once,TRBJ2-1,TRBD1,TGTGCCAGCAGTAACCGGGACAGGGGCCGCCATGAGCAGTTCTTC,CASSNRDRGRHEQFF
TRBV5-1,-,TRBJ2-5,-,TGCGCCAGCAGCTTGGTGGGGCGGGGAGAGACCCAGTACTTC,CASSLVGRGETQYF
TRBV20-1,-,TRBJ2-1,TRBD1,TGCAGTGCCAGCCAGGGGACAGCCCAGGCGGGGCAGTTCTTC,CSASQGTAQAGQFF